This T cell receptor beta chain was captured by sequencing in a study of response to subunit inactivated influenza vaccine. Study-wide results and caveats: It was suggested by the authors that few new T cells are recruited by each seasonal influenza vaccination.

From the RT-PCR reads, TCRdb called clonotypes with MiXCR, one entry per CDR3 protein. The sample has about 500,000 distinct CDR3 sequences, about 15% seen once. Germline CDR1 reads MDHEN; CDR2 reads SYDVKM. V lost 4 bases, J lost 0 bases, and 13 bases lay in between. The CDR3 is 15 amino acids. This clonotype was detected ten times or more. Its antigen is not identified. The V call is TRBV28, the J call TRBJ2-7, with D perhaps TRBD2 (5 bases). The specimen was CD4+ T cells sorted from PBMCs, collected 23 months after vaccination. The receptor was isolated from a man aged 50-75 years who received an inactivated influenza vaccine. CDR3: CASSSAESGSYEQYF. In DNA form, the CDR3 reads TGTGCCAGCAGTTCCGCTGAGAGCGGCTCCTACGAGCAGTACTTC.